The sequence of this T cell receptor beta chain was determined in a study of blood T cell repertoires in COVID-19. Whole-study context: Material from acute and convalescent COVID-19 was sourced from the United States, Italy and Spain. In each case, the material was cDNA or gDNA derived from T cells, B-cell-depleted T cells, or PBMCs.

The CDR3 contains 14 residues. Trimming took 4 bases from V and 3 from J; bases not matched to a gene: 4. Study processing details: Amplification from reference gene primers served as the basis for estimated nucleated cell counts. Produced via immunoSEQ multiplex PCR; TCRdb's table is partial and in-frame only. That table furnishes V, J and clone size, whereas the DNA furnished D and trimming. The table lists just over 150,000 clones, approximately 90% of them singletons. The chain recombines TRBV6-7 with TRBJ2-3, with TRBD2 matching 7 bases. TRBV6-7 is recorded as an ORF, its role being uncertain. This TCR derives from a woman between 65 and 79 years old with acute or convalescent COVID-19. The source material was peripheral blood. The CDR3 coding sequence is TGTGCCAGCAGTTCAGGGAGGGGTACAGATACGCAGTATTTT. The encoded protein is CASSSGRGTDTQYF.